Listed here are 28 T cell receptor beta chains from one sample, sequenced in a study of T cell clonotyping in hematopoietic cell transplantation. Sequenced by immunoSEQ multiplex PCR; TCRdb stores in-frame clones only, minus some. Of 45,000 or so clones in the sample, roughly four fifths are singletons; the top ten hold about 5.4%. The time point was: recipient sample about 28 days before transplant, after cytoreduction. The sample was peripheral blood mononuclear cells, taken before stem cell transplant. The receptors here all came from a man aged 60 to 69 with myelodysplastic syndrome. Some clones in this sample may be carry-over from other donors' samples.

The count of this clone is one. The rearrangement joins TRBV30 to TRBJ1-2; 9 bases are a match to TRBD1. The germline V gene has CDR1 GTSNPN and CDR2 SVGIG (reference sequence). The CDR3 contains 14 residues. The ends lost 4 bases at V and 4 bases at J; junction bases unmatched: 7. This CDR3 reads CAWTRDRVVYGYTF. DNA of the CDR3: TGTGCCTGGACTCGGGACAGGGTCGTCTATGGCTACACCTTC.

The CDR3 spells CAIGGGPGQGNEKLFF. CDR3 in DNA: TGTGCCATCGGGGGGGGCCCGGGACAGGGAAATGAAAAACTGTTTTTT. V and J are TRBV10-3 and TRBJ1-4, with 9 bases aligning to TRBD1. The junction had 12 bases not matched to a gene; V was cut back by 8 bases and J by 5 bases. Per germline, CDR1 ENHRY and CDR2 SYGVKD. This CDR3 region has 16 residues.

CDR3 nucleotides: TGTGCCAGCAGTTACATGAAGGGGGTCGGACAGCCCCAGCATTTT. Its translation is CASSYMKGVGQPQHF. This chain uses TRBV6-5 with TRBJ1-5; perhaps TRBD1 as D (6 bases). Germline V lookup: CDR1 MNHEY, CDR2 SVGAGI. The CDR3 extends over 15 amino acids. V was cut by 2 bases and J by 7 bases, with 15 bases left in between.

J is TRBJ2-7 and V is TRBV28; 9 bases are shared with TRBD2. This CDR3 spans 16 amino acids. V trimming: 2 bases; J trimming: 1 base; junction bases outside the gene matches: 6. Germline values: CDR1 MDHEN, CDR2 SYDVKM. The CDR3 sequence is CASSLALAGHSYEQYF. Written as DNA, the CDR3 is TGTGCCAGCAGTTTAGCTCTAGCGGGGCATTCCTACGAGCAGTACTTC.

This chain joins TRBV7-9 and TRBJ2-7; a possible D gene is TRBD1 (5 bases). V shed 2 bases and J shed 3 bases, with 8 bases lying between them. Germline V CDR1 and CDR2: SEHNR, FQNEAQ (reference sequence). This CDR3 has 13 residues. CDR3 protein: CASSLQGYYEQYF. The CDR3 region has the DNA TGTGCCAGCAGCTTACAGGGTTACTACGAGCAGTACTTC.

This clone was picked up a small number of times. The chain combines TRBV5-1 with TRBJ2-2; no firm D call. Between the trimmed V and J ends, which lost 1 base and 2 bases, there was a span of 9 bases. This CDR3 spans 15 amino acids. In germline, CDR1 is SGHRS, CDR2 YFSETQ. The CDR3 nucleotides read TGCGCCAGCAGCTTGACCGCAGGTAACACCGGGGAGCTGTTTTTT. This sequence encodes CASSLTAGNTGELFF.

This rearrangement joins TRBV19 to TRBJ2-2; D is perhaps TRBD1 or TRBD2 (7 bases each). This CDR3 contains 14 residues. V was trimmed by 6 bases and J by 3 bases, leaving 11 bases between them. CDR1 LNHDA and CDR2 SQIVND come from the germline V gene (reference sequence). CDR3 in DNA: TGTGCCAGTAGACAGGGGAGGGACACCGGGGAGCTGTTTTTT. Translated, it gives CASRQGRDTGELFF. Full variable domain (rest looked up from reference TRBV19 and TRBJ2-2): DGGITQSPKYLFRKEGQNVTLSCEQNLNHDAMYWYRQDPGQGLRLIYYSQIVNDFQKGDIAEGYSVSREKKESFPLTVTSAQKNPTAFYLCASRQGRDTGELFFGEGSRLTVL.

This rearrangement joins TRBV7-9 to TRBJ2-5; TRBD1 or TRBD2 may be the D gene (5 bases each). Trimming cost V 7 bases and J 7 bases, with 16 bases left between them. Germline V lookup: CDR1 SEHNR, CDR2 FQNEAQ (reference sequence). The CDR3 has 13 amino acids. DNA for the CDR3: TGTGCCAGCACCTCAGGGACCCAGGGGACCCAGTACTTC. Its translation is CASTSGTQGTQYF.

The CDR3 region has the DNA TGCGCCAGCAGCTCCCAGGGACAGGGGCAAGAGACCCAGTACTTC. Translated: CASSSQGQGQETQYF. The chain joins TRBV5-1 to TRBJ2-5, with 10 bases that match TRBD1. Germline V CDR1 and CDR2: SGHRS, YFSETQ. The CDR3 is 15 residues long. The J segment lost 2 bases and the V segment lost 3 bases, leaving 4 bases of the junction unmatched.

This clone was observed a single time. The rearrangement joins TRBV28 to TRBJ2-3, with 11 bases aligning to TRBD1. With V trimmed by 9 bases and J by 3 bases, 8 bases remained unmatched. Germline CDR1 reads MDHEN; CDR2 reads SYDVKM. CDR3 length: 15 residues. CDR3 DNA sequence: TGTGCCAGTCATCGGACAGGGGGCTCGACAGATACGCAGTATTTT. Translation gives CASHRTGGSTDTQYF.

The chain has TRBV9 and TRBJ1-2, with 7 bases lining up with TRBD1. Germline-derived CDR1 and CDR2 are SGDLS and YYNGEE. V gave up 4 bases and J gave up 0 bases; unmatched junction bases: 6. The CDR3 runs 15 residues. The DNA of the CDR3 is TGTGCCAGCAGCACCCGGACAGGAGCTAACTATGGCTACACCTTC. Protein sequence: CASSTRTGANYGYTF.

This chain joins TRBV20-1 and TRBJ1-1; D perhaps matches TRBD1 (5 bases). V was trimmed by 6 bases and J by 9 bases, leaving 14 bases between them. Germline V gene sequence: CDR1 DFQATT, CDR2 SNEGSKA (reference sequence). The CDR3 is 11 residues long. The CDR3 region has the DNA TGCAGTGCAAGGGAGGGGTTAAAAGCTTTCTTT. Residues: CSAREGLKAFF.

The DNA of the CDR3 is TGCAGCGTTGCCGCCTTCTCTGGAAACACCATATATTTT. It is translated as CSVAAFSGNTIYF. The chain joins TRBV29-1 to TRBJ1-3; D unresolved. The V gene lost 4 bases and the J gene lost 0 bases, with 7 bases spanning the gap. CDR3 length: 13 amino acids. In germline, CDR1 is SQVTM, CDR2 ANQGSEA.

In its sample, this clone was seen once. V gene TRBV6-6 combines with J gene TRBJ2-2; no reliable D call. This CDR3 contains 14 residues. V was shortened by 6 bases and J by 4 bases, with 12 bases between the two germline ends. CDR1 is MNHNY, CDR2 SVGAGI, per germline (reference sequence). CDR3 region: CASRPPIGTGELFF. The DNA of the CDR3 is TGTGCCAGCAGACCCCCAATAGGCACCGGGGAGCTGTTTTTT.

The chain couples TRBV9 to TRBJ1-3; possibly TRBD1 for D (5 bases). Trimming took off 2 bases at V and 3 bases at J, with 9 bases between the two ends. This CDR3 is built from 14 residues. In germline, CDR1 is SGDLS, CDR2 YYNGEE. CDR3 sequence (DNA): TGTGCCAGCAGCGTGGAGGGGAGTGGAAACACCATATATTTT. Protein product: CASSVEGSGNTIYF. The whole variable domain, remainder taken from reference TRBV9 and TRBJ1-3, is DSGVTQTPKHLITATGQRVTLRCSPRSGDLSVYWYQQSLDQGLQFLIQYYNGEERAKGNILERFSAQQFPDLHSELNLSSLELGDSALYFCASSVEGSGNTIYFGEGSWLTVV.

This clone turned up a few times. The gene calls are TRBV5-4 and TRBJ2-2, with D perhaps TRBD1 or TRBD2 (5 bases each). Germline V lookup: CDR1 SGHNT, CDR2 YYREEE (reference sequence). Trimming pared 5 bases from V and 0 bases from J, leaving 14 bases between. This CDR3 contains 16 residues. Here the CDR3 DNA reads TGTGCCAGCAGGAGCGGACAAACCGCGAACACCGGGGAGCTGTTTTTT. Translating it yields CASRSGQTANTGELFF. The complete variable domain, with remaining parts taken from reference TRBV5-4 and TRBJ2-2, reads ETGVTQSPTHLIKTRGQQVTLRCSSQSGHNTVSWYQQALGQGPQFIFQYYREEENGRGNFPPRFSGLQFPNYSSELNVNALELDDSALYLCASRSGQTANTGELFFGEGSRLTVL.

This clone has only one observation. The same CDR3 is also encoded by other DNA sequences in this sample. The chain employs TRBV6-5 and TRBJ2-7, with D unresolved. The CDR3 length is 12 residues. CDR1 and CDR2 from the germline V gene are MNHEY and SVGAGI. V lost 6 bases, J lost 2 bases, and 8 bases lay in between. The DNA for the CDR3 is TGTGCCAGCAGGGGCGGTGCCTACGAGCAGTACTTC. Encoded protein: CASRGGAYEQYF.

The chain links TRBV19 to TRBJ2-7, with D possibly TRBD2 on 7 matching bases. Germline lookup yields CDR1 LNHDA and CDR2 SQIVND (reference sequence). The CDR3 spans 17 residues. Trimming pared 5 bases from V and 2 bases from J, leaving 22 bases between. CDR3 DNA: TGTGCCAGTAGTCCTCAAATGGGGGGGCTGATGGCCTACGAGCAGTACTTC. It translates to CASSPQMGGLMAYEQYF.

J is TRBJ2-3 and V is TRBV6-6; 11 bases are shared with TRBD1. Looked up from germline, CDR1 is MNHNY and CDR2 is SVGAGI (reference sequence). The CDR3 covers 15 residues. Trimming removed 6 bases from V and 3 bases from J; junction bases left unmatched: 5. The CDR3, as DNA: TGTGCCAGCAGGGCCGGGACAGGGGGAACAGATACGCAGTATTTT. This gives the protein CASRAGTGGTDTQYF.

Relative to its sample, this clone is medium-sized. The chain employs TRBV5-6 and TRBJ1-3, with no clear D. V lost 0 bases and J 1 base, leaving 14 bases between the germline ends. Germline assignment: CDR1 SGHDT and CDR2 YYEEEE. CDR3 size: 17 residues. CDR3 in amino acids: CASSLVSGALSGNTIYF. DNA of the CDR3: TGTGCCAGCAGCTTGGTCTCGGGCGCGCTGTCTGGAAACACCATATATTTT.

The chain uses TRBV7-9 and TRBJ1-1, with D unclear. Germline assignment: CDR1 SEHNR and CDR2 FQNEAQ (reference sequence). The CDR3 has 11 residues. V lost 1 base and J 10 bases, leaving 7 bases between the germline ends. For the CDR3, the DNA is TGTGCCAGCAGCTTAGAACGTGGAGCTTTCTTT. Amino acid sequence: CASSLERGAFF. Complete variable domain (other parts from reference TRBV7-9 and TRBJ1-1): DTGVSQNPRHKITKRGQNVTFRCDPISEHNRLYWYRQTLGQGPEFLTYFQNEAQLEKSRLLSDRFSAERPKGSFSTLEIQRTEQGDSAMYLCASSLERGAFFGQGTRLTVV.

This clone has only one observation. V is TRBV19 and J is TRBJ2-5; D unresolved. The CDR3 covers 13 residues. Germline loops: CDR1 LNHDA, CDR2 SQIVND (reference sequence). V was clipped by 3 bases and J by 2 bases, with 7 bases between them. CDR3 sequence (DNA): TGTGCCAGTAGTATCCAGCAGCAAGAGACCCAGTACTTC. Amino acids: CASSIQQQETQYF.

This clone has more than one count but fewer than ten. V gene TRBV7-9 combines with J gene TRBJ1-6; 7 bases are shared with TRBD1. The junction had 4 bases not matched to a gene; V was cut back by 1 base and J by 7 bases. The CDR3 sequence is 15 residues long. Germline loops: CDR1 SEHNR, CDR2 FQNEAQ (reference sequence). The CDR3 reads CASSLGDRRNSPLHF. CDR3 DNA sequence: TGTGCCAGCAGCTTAGGGGACAGAAGGAATTCACCCCTCCACTTT.

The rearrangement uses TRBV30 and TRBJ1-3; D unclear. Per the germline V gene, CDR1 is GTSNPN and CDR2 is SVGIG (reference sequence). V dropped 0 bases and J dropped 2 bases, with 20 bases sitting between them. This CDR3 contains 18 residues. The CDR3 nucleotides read TGTGCCTGGAGTGTATATGCGGCCAGCGGGTCGGCTGGAAACACCATATATTTT. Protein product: CAWSVYAASGSAGNTIYF.

The CDR3 here is CASSRGTANEKLFF. CDR3 nucleotide sequence: TGTGCCAGCAGTAGAGGGACAGCGAATGAAAAACTGTTTTTT. This chain joins TRBV9 and TRBJ1-4; 7 bases align to TRBD1. CDR1 is SGDLS, CDR2 YYNGEE, per germline. V trimming: 5 bases; J trimming: 5 bases; junction bases outside the gene matches: 6. The CDR3 covers 14 residues.

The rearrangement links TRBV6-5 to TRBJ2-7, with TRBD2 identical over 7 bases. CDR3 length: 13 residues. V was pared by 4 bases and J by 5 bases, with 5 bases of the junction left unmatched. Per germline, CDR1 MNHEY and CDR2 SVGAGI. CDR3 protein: CASSLRLAHEQYF. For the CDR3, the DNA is TGTGCCAGCAGTTTACGACTAGCCCACGAGCAGTACTTC.

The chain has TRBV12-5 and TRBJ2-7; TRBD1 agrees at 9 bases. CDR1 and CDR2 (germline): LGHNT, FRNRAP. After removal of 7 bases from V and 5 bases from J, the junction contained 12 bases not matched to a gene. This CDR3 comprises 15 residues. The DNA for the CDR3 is TGTGCTAGTGTTCGAATGGGACAGGGTAAACACGAGCAGTACTTC. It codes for CASVRMGQGKHEQYF. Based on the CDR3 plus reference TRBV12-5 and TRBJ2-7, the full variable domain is DARVTQTPRHKVTEMGQEVTMRCQPILGHNTVFWYRQTMMQGLELLAYFRNRAPLDDSGMPKDRFSAEMPDATLATLKIQPSEPRDSAVYFCASVRMGQGKHEQYFGPGTRLTVT.

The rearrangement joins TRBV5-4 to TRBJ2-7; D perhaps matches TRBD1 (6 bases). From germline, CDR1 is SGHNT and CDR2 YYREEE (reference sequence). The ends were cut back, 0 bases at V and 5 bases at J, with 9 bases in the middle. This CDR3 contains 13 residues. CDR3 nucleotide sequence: TGTGCCAGCAGCTTGGACAGGGTCGACGAGCAGTACTTC. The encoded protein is CASSLDRVDEQYF.